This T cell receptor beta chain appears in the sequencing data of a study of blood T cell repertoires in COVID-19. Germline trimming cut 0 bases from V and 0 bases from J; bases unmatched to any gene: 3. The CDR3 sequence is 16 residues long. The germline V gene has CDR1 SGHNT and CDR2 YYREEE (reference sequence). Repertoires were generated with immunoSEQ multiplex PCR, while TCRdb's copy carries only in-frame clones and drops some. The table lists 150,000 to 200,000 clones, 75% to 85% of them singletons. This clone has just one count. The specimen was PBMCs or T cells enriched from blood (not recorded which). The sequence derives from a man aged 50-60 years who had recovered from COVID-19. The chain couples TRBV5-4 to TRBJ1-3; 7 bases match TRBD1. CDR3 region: CASSLVGTASGNTIYF. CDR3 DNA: TGTGCCAGCAGCTTGGTCGGGACAGCCTCTGGAAACACCATATATTTT.